This T cell receptor (beta chain) was identified during a study of T cells in localized non-small cell lung cancer. Comments on this clone: Its antigen remains unknown.

V lost 5 bases, J lost 6 bases, and 13 bases lay in between. The CDR3 contains 13 residues. Germline CDR1 reads SGHDN; CDR2 reads FVKESK. General study results and limits: Sequencing covered just one tumor region, so heterogeneity cannot be ruled out. A raised T cell density in blood coincided with lengthier overall survival.

The table came from immunoSEQ multiplex PCR; TCRdb's copy has only in-frame clones and leaves some out. The sample includes some 22,000 clones, approximately 88% of them seen just once. This material consisted of peripheral blood, taken before any cancer treatment. The receptor comes from a man between 40 and 70 years old with stage I lung adenocarcinoma. The chain recombines TRBV14 with TRBJ1-1; tentative D call: TRBD1 (5 bases). CDR3 sequence reads: CASSTQGGSEAFF. The CDR3 DNA follows: TGTGCCAGCAGCACCCAGGGAGGGTCTGAAGCTTTCTTT.